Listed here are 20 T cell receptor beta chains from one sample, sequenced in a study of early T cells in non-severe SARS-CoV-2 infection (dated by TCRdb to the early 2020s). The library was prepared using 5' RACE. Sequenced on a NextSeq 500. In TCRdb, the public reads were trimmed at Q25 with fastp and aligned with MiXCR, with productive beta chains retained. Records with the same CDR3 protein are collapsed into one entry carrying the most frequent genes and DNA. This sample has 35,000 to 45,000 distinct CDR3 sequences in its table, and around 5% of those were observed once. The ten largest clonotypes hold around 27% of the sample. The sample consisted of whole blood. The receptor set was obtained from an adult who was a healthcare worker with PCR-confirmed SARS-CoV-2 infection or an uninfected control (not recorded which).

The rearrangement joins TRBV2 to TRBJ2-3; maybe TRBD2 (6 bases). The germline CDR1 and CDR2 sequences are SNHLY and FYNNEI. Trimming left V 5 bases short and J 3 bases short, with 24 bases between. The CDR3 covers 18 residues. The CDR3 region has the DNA TGTGCCAGCAGTACACCCCGACTAGGTCCCCTCCCAACAGATACGCAGTATTTT. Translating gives CASSTPRLGPLPTDTQYF.

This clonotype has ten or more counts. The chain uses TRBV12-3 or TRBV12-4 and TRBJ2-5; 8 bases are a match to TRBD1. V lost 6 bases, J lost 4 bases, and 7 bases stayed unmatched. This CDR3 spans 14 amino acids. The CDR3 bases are TGTGCCAGCAGGACCGACAGGGGAGGAGAGACCCAGTACTTC. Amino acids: CASRTDRGGETQYF.

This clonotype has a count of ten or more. CDR3 amino acids: CSAYSSRSGNTIYF. DNA of the CDR3: TGCAGTGCTTACTCCAGCCGCTCTGGAAACACCATATATTTT. V and J are TRBV20-1 and TRBJ1-3; no clear D. The CDR3 has 14 amino acids. CDR1 and CDR2 (germline): DFQATT, SNEGSKA (reference sequence). Trimming stripped 5 bases from V and 0 bases from J, with 11 bases between.

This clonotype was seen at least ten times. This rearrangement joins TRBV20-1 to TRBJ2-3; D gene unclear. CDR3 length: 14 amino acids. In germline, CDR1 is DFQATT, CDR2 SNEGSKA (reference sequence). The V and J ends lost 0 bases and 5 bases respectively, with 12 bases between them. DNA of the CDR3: TGCAGTGCTAGAGACACGGTGGTTTTAGATACGCAGTATTTT. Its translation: CSARDTVVLDTQYF.

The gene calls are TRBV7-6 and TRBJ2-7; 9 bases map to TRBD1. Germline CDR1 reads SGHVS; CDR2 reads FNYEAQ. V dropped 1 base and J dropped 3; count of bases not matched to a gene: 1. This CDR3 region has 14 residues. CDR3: CASSLGQGVYEQYF. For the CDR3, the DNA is TGTGCCAGCAGCTTAGGACAGGGGGTCTACGAGCAGTACTTC.

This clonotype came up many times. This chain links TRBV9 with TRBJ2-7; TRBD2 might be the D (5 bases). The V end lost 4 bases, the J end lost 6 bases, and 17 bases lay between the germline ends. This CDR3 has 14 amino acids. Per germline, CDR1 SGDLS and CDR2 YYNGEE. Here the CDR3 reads CASSFTATTGEQYF. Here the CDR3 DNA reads TGTGCCAGCAGCTTCACGGCGACTACGGGCGAGCAGTACTTC.

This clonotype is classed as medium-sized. CDR3 sequence reads: CASSLSRGGYTF. The CDR3 region has the DNA TGTGCCAGCAGTTTGTCCCGGGGGGGCTACACCTTC. V usage is TRBV12-3 or TRBV12-4 and J usage is TRBJ1-2; possibly TRBD1 for D (5 bases). The CDR3 consists of 12 residues. V lost 3 bases, J lost 8 bases, and 10 bases lay in between.

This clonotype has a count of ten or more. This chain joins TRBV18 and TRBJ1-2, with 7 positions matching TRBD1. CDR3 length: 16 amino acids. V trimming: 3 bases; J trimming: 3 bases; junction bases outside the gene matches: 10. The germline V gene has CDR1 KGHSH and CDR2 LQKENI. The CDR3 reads CASSPDRTRSDYGYTF. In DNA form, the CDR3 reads TGTGCCAGCTCACCGGACAGGACCCGATCGGACTATGGCTACACCTTC.

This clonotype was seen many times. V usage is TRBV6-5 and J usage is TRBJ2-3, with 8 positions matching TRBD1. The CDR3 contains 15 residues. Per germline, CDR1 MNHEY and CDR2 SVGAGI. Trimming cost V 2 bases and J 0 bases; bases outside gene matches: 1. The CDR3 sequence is CASSYGQGSTDTQYF. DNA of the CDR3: TGTGCCAGCAGTTACGGACAGGGAAGCACAGATACGCAGTATTTT.

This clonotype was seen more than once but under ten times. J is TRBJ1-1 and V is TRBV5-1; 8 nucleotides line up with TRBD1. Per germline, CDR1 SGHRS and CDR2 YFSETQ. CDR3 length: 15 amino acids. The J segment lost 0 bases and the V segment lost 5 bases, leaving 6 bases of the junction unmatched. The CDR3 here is CASSPTGGLNTEAFF. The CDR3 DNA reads TGCGCCAGCAGTCCCACAGGGGGGCTGAACACTGAAGCTTTCTTT. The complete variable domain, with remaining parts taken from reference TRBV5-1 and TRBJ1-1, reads KAGVTQTPRYLIKTRGQQVTLSCSPISGHRSVSWYQQTPGQGLQFLFEYFSETQRNKGNFPGRFSGRQFSNSRSEMNVSTLELGDSALYLCASSPTGGLNTEAFFGQGTRLTVV.

The CDR3 protein is CASSLPQKVYNEQFF. DNA for the CDR3: TGTGCCAGCAGTTTACCCCAAAAAGTATACAATGAGCAGTTCTTC. The chain has TRBV12-3 or TRBV12-4 and TRBJ2-1, with unresolved D. The CDR3 sequence is 15 residues long. Trimming left V 2 bases short and J 4 bases short, with 12 bases between.

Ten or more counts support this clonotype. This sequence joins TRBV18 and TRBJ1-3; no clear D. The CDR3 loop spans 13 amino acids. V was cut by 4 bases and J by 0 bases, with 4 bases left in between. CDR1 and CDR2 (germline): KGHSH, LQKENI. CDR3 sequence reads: CASSLDSGNTIYF. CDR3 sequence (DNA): TGTGCCAGCTCACTTGACTCTGGAAACACCATATATTTT.

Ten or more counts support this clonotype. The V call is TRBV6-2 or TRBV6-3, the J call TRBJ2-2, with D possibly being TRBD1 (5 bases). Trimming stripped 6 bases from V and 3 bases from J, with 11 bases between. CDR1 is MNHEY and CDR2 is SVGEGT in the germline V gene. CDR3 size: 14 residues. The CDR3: CASSPRQHTGELFF. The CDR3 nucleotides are TGTGCCAGCAGCCCCCGACAGCACACCGGGGAGCTGTTTTTT.

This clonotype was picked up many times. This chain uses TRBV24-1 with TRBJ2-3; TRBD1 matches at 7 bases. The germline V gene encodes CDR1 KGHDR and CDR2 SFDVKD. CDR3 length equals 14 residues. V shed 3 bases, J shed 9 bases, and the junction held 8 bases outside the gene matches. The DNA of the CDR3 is TGTGCCACCAGTGATCCCCCGACAGGGCGAACGCAGTATTTT. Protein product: CATSDPPTGRTQYF.

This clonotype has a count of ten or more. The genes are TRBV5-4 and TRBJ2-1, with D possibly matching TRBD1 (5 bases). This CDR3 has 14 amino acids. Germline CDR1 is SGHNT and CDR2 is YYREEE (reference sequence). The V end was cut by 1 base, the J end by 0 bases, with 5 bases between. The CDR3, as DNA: TGTGCCAGCAGCTTGACAGGCTCCTACAATGAGCAGTTCTTC. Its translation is CASSLTGSYNEQFF.

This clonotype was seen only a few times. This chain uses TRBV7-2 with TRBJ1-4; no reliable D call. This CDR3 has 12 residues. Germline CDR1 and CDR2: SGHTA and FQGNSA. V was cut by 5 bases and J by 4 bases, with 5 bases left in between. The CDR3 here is CASSRVNEKLFF. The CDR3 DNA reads TGTGCCAGCAGCCGCGTTAATGAAAAACTGTTTTTT.

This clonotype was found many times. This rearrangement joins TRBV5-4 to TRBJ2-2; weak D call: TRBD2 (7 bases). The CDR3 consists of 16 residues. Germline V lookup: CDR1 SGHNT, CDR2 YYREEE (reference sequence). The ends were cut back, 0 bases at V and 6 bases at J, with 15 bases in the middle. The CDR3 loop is CASSLVGGLGPGELFF. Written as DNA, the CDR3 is TGTGCCAGCAGCTTGGTCGGGGGGCTAGGGCCCGGGGAGCTGTTTTTT.

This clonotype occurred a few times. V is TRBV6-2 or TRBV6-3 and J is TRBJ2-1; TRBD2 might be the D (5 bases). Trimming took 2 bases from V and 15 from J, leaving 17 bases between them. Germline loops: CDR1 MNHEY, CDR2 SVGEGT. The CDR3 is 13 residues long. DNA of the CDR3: TGTGCCAGCAGTTACCACTCCTCTAGCCCGGGGTTCTTC. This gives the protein CASSYHSSSPGFF.

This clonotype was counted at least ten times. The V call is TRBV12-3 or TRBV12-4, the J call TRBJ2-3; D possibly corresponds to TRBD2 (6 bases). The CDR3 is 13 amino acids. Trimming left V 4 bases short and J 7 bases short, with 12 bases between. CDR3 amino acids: CASSSLAKYTQYF. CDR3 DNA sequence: TGTGCCAGCAGTTCCCTAGCGAAATATACGCAGTATTTT.

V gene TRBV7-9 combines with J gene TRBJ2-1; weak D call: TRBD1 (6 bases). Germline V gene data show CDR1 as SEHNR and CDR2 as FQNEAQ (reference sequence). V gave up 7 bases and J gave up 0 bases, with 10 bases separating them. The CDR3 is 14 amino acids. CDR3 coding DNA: TGTGCCAGCAACTACAGGGACTCCTACAATGAGCAGTTCTTC. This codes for CASNYRDSYNEQFF.